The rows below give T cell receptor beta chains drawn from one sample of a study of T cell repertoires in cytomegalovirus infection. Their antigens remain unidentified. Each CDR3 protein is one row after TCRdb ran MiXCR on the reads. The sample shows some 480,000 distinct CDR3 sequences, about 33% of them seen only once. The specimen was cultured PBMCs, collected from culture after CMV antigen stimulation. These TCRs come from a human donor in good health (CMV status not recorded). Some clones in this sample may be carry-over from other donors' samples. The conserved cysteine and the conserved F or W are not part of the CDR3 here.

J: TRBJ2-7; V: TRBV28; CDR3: ASNGPGTSGISPYEQY
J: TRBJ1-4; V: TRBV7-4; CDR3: ASSPDRGLAKLF
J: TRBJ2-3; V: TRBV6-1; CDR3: ASTRKGRPDTDTQY
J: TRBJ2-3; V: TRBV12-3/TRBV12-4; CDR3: ASNRKRERWADTQY
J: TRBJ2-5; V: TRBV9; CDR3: ASSVTGMEEETQY
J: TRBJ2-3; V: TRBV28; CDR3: ASGGTHHSQY
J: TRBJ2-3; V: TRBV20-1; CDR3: SAIIQGPTDTQY
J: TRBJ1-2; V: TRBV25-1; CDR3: ASSAGRQGNYGYT
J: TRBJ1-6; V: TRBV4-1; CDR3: ASSQSRPSSYNSPLH
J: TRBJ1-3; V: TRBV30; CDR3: AWGLTTRNTIY
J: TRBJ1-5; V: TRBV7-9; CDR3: ASSDSGASLNQPQH
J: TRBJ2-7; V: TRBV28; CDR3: ASTPGGGYEQY
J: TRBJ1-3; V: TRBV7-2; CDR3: ASSLVLFGGNTIY
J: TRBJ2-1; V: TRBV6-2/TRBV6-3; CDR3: ASSPPRYPKTYNEQF
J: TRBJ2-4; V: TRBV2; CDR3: ASKGLADMRDIQY
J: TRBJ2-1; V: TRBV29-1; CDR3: SLVPLQAYNEQF
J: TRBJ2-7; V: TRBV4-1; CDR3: ASSRNQVGGGSYEQY
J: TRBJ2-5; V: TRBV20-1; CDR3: SVTPQGPETQY
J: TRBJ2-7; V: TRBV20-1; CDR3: SASKVYEQY
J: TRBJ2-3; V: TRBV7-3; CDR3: ASSLVLREDRDTQY
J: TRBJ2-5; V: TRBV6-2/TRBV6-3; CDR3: ASAGWGQQETQY
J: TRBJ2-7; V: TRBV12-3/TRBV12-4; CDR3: ASSLGSGSLEQY
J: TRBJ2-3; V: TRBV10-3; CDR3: AISESSLTTDTQY
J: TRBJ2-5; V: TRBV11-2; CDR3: ASSSLAETQY
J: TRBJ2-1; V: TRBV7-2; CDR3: ASSLALSARNNEQF
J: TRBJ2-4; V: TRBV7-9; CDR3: ASEDAKNIQY
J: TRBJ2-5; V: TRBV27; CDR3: ASSPRLAGDLGETQY
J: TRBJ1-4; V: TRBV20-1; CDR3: SARTGGPATNEKLF
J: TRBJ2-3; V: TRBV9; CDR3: ASSGSSGSSDTQY
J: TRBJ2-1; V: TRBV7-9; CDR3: ASRGTSGRADEQF
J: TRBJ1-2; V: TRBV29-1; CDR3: SVVGSPLLGYT
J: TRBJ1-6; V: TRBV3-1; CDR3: ASSQMAENSPLH
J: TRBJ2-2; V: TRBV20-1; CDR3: SAQPTIDYSNTGELF
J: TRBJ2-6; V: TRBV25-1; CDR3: ASSPLWGQGANSGANVLT
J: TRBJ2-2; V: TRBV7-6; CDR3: ASSRYNTGELF
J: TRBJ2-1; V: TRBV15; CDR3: ATSNRLAGDNEQF
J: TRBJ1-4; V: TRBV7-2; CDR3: ASSFGRMGEKLF
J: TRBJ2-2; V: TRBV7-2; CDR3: ASSGRGRGELF
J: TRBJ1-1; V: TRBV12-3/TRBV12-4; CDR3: ASSLSDIPGEAF
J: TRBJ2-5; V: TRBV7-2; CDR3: ASSLATSAETQY